One TCR beta chain is described in this entry. There is no known antigen for this receptor. Per-nucleotide qualities are absent, and no much larger clonotype sits a single base away. Relative to germline, V is missing 0 bases and J is missing 7 bases, with 3 bases of the junction outside any gene match. The germline V gene gives CDR1 as SGDLS and CDR2 as YYNGEE. The cysteine opens and the phenylalanine closes a CDR3 of 14 amino acids. Only the CDR3 region is kept as DNA, spanning 42 bases read in frame from base 1. This specimen belongs to a study of technical replicates of blood from a few donors (dated by TCRdb to the late 2010s). Library preparation employed the immunoSEQ multiplex PCR assay. As stored in TCRdb, this immuneACCESS dataset retains in-frame rearrangements with V and J assigned. A fraction of the clones does not appear; measured against another copy, unresolved V genes explain less than half of the discrepancy, and the remainder lacks a known reason. The sample records tens of thousands of clones, approximately 96% of which are singletons. The ten largest account for around 0.22% of the sample.

This sequence originates from a human donor in good health. Recombination linked TRBV9 to TRBJ2-4; 8 bases in the junction line up with TRBD1. Sample: T cells isolated from PBMCs. The CDR3: CASSVGAGGNIQYF. At the DNA level, the sequence is TGTGCCAGCAGCGTAGGTGCAGGGGGCAACATTCAGTACTTC.